These 19 T cell receptor beta chains share one sample of origin, sequenced in a study of STAT3 mutations in large granular lymphocyte leukemia. The protocol was immunoSEQ multiplex PCR, while the TCRdb copy is restricted to in-frame clones and leaves out a portion. The sample yields around 4,000 clones, roughly 80% seen once. The antigens of these receptors remain unknown. Points from the study as a whole: In T-cell large granular lymphocyte leukemia, about half of patients showed multiple immunodominant subclonotypes.

The sample taken for sequencing was peripheral blood mononuclear cells. These receptor sequences come from a man in his forties with T-cell large granular lymphocyte leukemia. Some clones in this sample may be carry-over from other donors' samples.

This clone has just one count. The chain links TRBV7-2 to TRBJ2-7; 7 positions agree with TRBD1. The CDR3 extends over 14 amino acids. Trimming took 5 bases from V and 2 from J; bases not matched to a gene: 6. CDR1 is SGHTA and CDR2 is FQGNSA in the germline V gene. DNA of the CDR3: TGTGCCAGCAGCCCTGGGACAGCTGCCTACGAGCAGTACTTC. Translating gives CASSPGTAAYEQYF.

The chain combines TRBV28 with TRBJ1-6, with TRBD1 matching 7 bases. J gave up 4 bases and V 7 bases, and 1 base lay outside the gene matches. The CDR3 covers 13 residues. Germline V CDR1 and CDR2: MDHEN, SYDVKM. DNA of the CDR3: TGTGCCAGCAAGGGACAGTATAATTCACCCCTCCACTTT. It codes for CASKGQYNSPLHF.

The chain is built from TRBV4-3 and TRBJ2-6; 7 nucleotides align to TRBD1. Trimming at V came to 4 bases and at J to 3 bases, leaving 6 bases not matched to a gene. The CDR3 has 16 amino acids. CDR1 LGHNA and CDR2 YSLEER come from the germline V gene. Here the CDR3 DNA reads TGCGCCAGCAGCCGATCCCAGGGGGATGGGGCCAACGTCCTGACTTTC. Translation gives CASSRSQGDGANVLTF.

The chain recombines TRBV6-1 with TRBJ1-2; D perhaps matches TRBD1 (5 bases). Germline loops: CDR1 MNHNS, CDR2 SASEGT. CDR3 length: 13 residues. Deletions cut 4 bases from V and 1 base from J, with 7 bases between. The CDR3: CASSADINYGYTF. CDR3 DNA: TGTGCCAGCAGTGCGGACATTAACTATGGCTACACCTTC.

This chain uses TRBV7-9 with TRBJ1-1; D ambiguous. The germline V gene encodes CDR1 SEHNR and CDR2 FQNEAQ (reference sequence). The CDR3 consists of 13 residues. Between the trimmed V and J ends, which lost 1 base and 0 bases, there was a span of 3 bases. The CDR3 DNA sequence: TGTGCCAGCAGCTTAGAAATGAACACTGAAGCTTTCTTT. This translates into CASSLEMNTEAFF.

V is TRBV6-5 and J is TRBJ1-3; a possible D gene is TRBD1 (5 bases). The CDR3 is 15 amino acids. Looked up from germline, CDR1 is MNHEY and CDR2 is SVGAGI. The V and J ends lost 6 bases and 2 bases respectively, with 14 bases between them. In DNA, the CDR3 is TGTGCCAGCAGGGGGGGAAACGGCGCTGGAAACACCATATATTTT. Protein: CASRGGNGAGNTIYF.

V gene TRBV28 combines with J gene TRBJ2-7, with D maybe TRBD1 (5 bases). With 3 bases removed from V and 4 bases from J, the gap between germline ends came to 13 bases. CDR1 and CDR2 from the germline V gene are MDHEN and SYDVKM. CDR3 length: 14 amino acids. CDR3 protein: CASSLKGAGYEQYF. CDR3 DNA sequence: TGTGCCAGCAGTTTGAAAGGGGCCGGGTACGAGCAGTACTTC.

This clone was detected only a few times. This chain uses TRBV30 with TRBJ2-2, with D perhaps matching TRBD1 (5 bases). The V end was cut by 8 bases, the J end by 0 bases, with 22 bases between. The CDR3 loop spans 17 amino acids. Germline V gives CDR1 GTSNPN, CDR2 SVGIG (reference sequence). The CDR3 spells CATTAQGKLSNTGELFF. The CDR3 DNA is TGTGCCACGACCGCTCAGGGAAAACTTTCGAACACCGGGGAGCTGTTTTTT.

The gene calls are TRBV2 and TRBJ1-1; D uncertain. Germline CDR1 reads SNHLY; CDR2 reads FYNNEI. Trimming stripped 8 bases from V and 3 bases from J, with 13 bases between. CDR3 size: 13 residues. CDR3 protein: CASSLLMYTEAFF. DNA for the CDR3: TGTGCCAGCTCCCTCCTGATGTACACTGAAGCTTTCTTT. The variable domain in full, with the rest retrieved from reference TRBV2 and TRBJ1-1, is EPEVTQTPSHQVTQMGQEVILRCVPISNHLYFYWYRQILGQKVEFLVSFYNNEISEKSEIFDDQFSVERPDGSNFTLKIRSTKLEDSAMYFCASSLLMYTEAFFGQGTRLTVV.

V and J are TRBV6-5 and TRBJ2-7, with TRBD2 as a possible D gene (5 bases). Trimming shortened V by 1 base and J by 5 bases, and 12 bases separated the two germline ends. CDR1 is MNHEY and CDR2 is SVGAGI in the germline V gene. The CDR3 sequence is 14 residues long. The CDR3 DNA reads TGTGCCAGCAGTTACTTGGTAAGCGGTGACGAGCAGTACTTC. Its translation is CASSYLVSGDEQYF.

The chain carries TRBV6-1 and TRBJ1-5; no definite D call. The CDR3 covers 16 residues. Trimming left V 4 bases short and J 0 bases short, with 13 bases between. CDR1 is MNHNS and CDR2 is SASEGT in the germline V gene. CDR3 loop: CASSVVAGYSNQPQHF. CDR3 bases: TGTGCCAGCAGTGTCGTTGCAGGCTATAGCAATCAGCCCCAGCATTTT.

V and J are TRBV27 and TRBJ1-1; D remains ambiguous. Germline V gene sequence: CDR1 MNHEY, CDR2 SMNVEV (reference sequence). V was pared by 11 bases and J by 3 bases, with 16 bases between. The CDR3 has 13 amino acids. CDR3 residues: CAQAREGDTEAFF. The CDR3, as DNA: TGTGCCCAGGCGAGGGAGGGCGACACTGAAGCTTTCTTT.

This chain connects TRBV19 to TRBJ2-7; the D gene is possibly TRBD2 (6 bases). Germline values: CDR1 LNHDA, CDR2 SQIVND (reference sequence). The CDR3 runs 15 residues. Trimming removed 5 bases from V and 1 base from J, with 15 bases in between. CDR3 DNA: TGTGCCAGTAGTCCTACCCGGGACTGGTCCTACGAGCAGTACTTC. Translating it yields CASSPTRDWSYEQYF.

The rearrangement links TRBV29-1 to TRBJ2-2, with TRBD2 as a possible D gene (6 bases). Looked up from germline, CDR1 is SQVTM and CDR2 is ANQGSEA. This CDR3 is built from 14 residues. The ends were cut back, 1 base at V and 7 bases at J, with 13 bases in the middle. The CDR3 coding sequence is TGCAGCGTTGAAGGGGGACTCAGCGGCGGGGAGCTGTTTTTT. It specifies CSVEGGLSGGELFF.

The chain uses TRBV30 and TRBJ2-1, with TRBD2 as a possible D gene (5 bases). Trimming removed 0 bases at V and 2 bases at J, with 5 bases between. This CDR3 region has 13 residues. Germline V CDR1 and CDR2: GTSNPN, SVGIG (reference sequence). This chain's CDR3 is CAWSVGAYNEQFF. DNA for the CDR3: TGTGCCTGGAGTGTCGGGGCCTACAATGAGCAGTTCTTC.

The chain uses TRBV5-1 and TRBJ1-1; no firm D call. The germline gives CDR1 SGHRS, CDR2 YFSETQ. This CDR3 has 14 residues. Trimming took 4 bases from V and 7 from J, leaving 17 bases between them. Here the CDR3 reads CASSPLASGGEAFF. The CDR3 DNA reads TGCGCCAGCAGCCCCTTGGCTTCGGGAGGTGAAGCTTTCTTT.

The chain combines TRBV11-2 with TRBJ2-1; tentative D call: TRBD2 (6 bases). The CDR3 extends over 15 amino acids. The V gene's germline CDR1 is SGHAT and CDR2 FQNNGV. V lost 4 bases, J lost 5 bases, and 15 bases lay in between. The CDR3 reads CASSSWDFLDNEQFF. DNA of the CDR3: TGTGCCAGCAGCTCATGGGACTTCCTTGACAATGAGCAGTTCTTC.

The chain carries TRBV4-1 and TRBJ1-6, with a possible D match to TRBD1 (5 bases). The germline V gene encodes CDR1 MGHRA and CDR2 YSYEKL. The CDR3 extends over 18 amino acids. V shed 3 bases and J shed 7 bases, with 22 bases lying between them. CDR3 nucleotide sequence: TGCGCCAGCAGCCAGTTTGCCATTATTCCGGGGGAAAATTCACCCCTCCACTTT. Its translation: CASSQFAIIPGENSPLHF.

The V and J genes are TRBV7-9 and TRBJ1-2; TRBD1 agrees at 9 bases. V gave up 4 bases and J gave up 1 base; unmatched junction bases: 1. Germline V gene sequence: CDR1 SEHNR, CDR2 FQNEAQ (reference sequence). This CDR3 contains 14 residues. The CDR3 coding sequence is TGTGCCAGCAGCTGGGGACAGGGTAACTATGGCTACACCTTC. It is translated as CASSWGQGNYGYTF.